These 8 T cell receptor beta chains originate from one sample sequenced in a study of blood T cell repertoires in COVID-19. The data were produced by immunoSEQ multiplex PCR, yet TCRdb's version contains in-frame clones alone and is incomplete. The top ten hold roughly 1% of the sample, which has some 300,000 clones, 90% seen once. The source material was peripheral blood. Receptor source: a woman aged 40 to 49 with COVID-19, enrolled during active disease.

J is TRBJ2-1 and V is TRBV30, with 10 positions matching TRBD2. V shed 3 bases, J shed 9 bases, and the junction held 5 bases outside the gene matches. The germline V gene encodes CDR1 GTSNPN and CDR2 SVGIG (reference sequence). This CDR3 region has 13 residues. The CDR3 DNA reads as TGTGCCTGGAGACTAGCGGGAAGTGGTGAGCAGTTCTTC. Translating gives CAWRLAGSGEQFF.

The chain links TRBV9 to TRBJ2-7; a possible D gene is TRBD2 (5 bases). The CDR3 runs 14 residues. Germline loops: CDR1 SGDLS, CDR2 YYNGEE. Deletions cut 0 bases from V and 3 bases from J, with 10 bases between. The CDR3 here is CASSVVSGSYEQYF. Written as DNA, the CDR3 is TGTGCCAGCAGCGTAGTTTCGGGGAGCTACGAGCAGTACTTC.

The chain links TRBV7-3 to TRBJ2-4; the D is unclear. The germline V and J ends were trimmed by 4 bases and 8 bases, with 15 bases remaining between them. The CDR3 totals 14 residues. Germline CDR1 reads SGHTA; CDR2 reads FQGTGA. As DNA, the CDR3 is TGTGCCAGCAGCTCCCCGGCGCAAGGAGACATTCAGTACTTC. Translating it yields CASSSPAQGDIQYF. The full variable domain, completed using reference TRBV7-3 and TRBJ2-4, is GAGVSQTPSNKVTEKGKYVELRCDPISGHTALYWYRQSLGQGPEFLIYFQGTGAADDSGLPNDRFFAVRPEGSVSTLKIQRTERGDSAVYLCASSSPAQGDIQYFGAGTRLSVL.

The chain is built from TRBV27 and TRBJ2-4, with TRBD2 as a possible D gene (6 bases). CDR1 and CDR2 (germline): MNHEY, SMNVEV (reference sequence). Trimming pared 1 base from V and 9 bases from J, leaving 16 bases between. The CDR3 is 15 residues long. CDR3 region: CASSLFAGRGSIQYF. The CDR3 DNA reads as TGTGCCAGCAGTTTATTCGCGGGAAGAGGGTCCATTCAGTACTTC.

The chain employs TRBV27 and TRBJ1-2; D uncertain. Trimming pared 5 bases from V and 7 bases from J, leaving 14 bases between. The CDR3 length is 13 residues. Germline V lookup: CDR1 MNHEY, CDR2 SMNVEV (reference sequence). CDR3: CASSLTPGAGYTF. The CDR3 nucleotides read TGTGCCAGCAGTCTGACACCAGGTGCTGGCTACACCTTC.

The chain uses TRBV5-1 and TRBJ1-4; 7 bases are a match to TRBD1. This CDR3 has 13 amino acids. The V gene end was trimmed by 3 bases and the J gene end by 13 bases; junction bases not matched to a gene: 9. Germline CDR1 reads SGHRS; CDR2 reads YFSETQ. As DNA, the CDR3 is TGCGCCAGCAGCTCCGGGACAGAGGAGGTACTGTTTTTT. It translates to CASSSGTEEVLFF.

The chain employs TRBV5-6 and TRBJ1-5, with a possible D match to TRBD1 (5 bases). Trimming left V 0 bases short and J 1 base short, with 11 bases between. Germline values: CDR1 SGHDT, CDR2 YYEEEE. The CDR3 extends over 16 amino acids. The CDR3 loop is CASSLGTGQSNQPQHF. The CDR3 coding sequence is TGTGCCAGCAGCTTGGGCACTGGACAAAGCAATCAGCCCCAGCATTTT.

The chain joins TRBV28 to TRBJ1-5, with D possibly matching TRBD1 (6 bases). Trimming shortened V by 3 bases and J by 5 bases, and 11 bases separated the two germline ends. Germline CDR1 is MDHEN and CDR2 is SYDVKM. The CDR3 length is 14 residues. The CDR3 protein is CASSFNREYQPQHF. As DNA, the CDR3 is TGTGCCAGCAGTTTTAACAGGGAGTATCAGCCCCAGCATTTT.